These T cell receptor beta chains were read from a single sample in a study of glioma-infiltrating T cells after dendritic cell vaccination. Sequencing was performed with immunoSEQ multiplex PCR; in TCRdb, only in-frame clones are kept and a portion is missing. The sample yields roughly 83,000 clones, just over 85% seen once. Material: blood, obtained before dendritic cell vaccination. Source of these receptors: a human donor with glioblastoma. CDR3s include the opening cysteine and the closing phenylalanine or tryptophan. A D gene is named only where the DNA matches it firmly. The size of a clone is reported for some rows only, either as once, few or many, or as a class for expanded clones.

. . TRBJ2-5 TRBV27 CASSFSGLEYF TGTGCCAGCAGTTTTAGCGGCCTGGAGTACTTC
. . TRBJ1-6 TRBV5-6 CASSLEGRGSNNSPLHF TGTGCCAGCAGCTTGGAAGGTAGGGGGAGTAATAATTCACCCCTCCACTTT
. . TRBJ2-3 TRBV5-1 CASNSLGGKLAPVPGDTQYF TGCGCCAGCAACTCACTCGGGGGCAAACTAGCGCCTGTCCCCGGAGATACGCAGTATTTT
. . TRBJ2-7 TRBV7-8 CASSDRDMGHEQYF TGTGCCAGCAGCGACCGGGACATGGGTCACGAGCAGTACTTC
. . TRBJ2-1 TRBV5-1 CASSAGNSYNEQFF TGCGCCAGCAGTGCGGGTAACTCCTACAATGAGCAGTTCTTC
. TRBD2 TRBJ2-3 TRBV6-1 CASSARLAGVADTQYF TGTGCCAGCAGTGCGAGACTAGCGGGAGTGGCAGATACGCAGTATTTT
. . TRBJ1-1 TRBV11-3 CASSLGTGKDTEAFF TGTGCCAGCAGCTTAGGGACGGGAAAGGACACTGAAGCTTTCTTT
once TRBD2 TRBJ2-7 TRBV6-5 CASSYPGLAGGYEQYF TGTGCCAGCAGTTACCCCGGACTAGCGGGAGGTTACGAGCAGTACTTC
. . TRBJ2-7 TRBV5-1 CASSLSPSYEQYF TGCGCCAGCAGCTTGTCCCCATCCTACGAGCAGTACTTC
. TRBD1 TRBJ2-2 TRBV5-1 CASSWVPTGSGELFF TGCGCCAGCAGCTGGGTTCCGACAGGGTCCGGGGAGCTGTTTTTT
. TRBD1 TRBJ1-2 TRBV5-8 CASGITGAGGYTF TGTGCCAGCGGAATTACAGGGGCGGGTGGCTACACCTTC
. . TRBJ1-5 TRBV29-1 CSVGRGVNQPQHF TGCAGCGTAGGGAGGGGAGTAAATCAGCCCCAGCATTTT
few . TRBJ2-1 TRBV7-3 CASSFGRNNEQFF TGTGCCAGCAGCTTCGGGAGAAATAATGAGCAGTTCTTC
. . TRBJ2-1 TRBV29-1 CSVQGQFISNEQFF TGCAGCGTCCAGGGCCAGTTTATTTCGAATGAGCAGTTCTTC
. TRBD1 TRBJ2-7 TRBV29-1 CSVAGGAFLVYEQYF TGCAGCGTTGCAGGGGGCGCGTTCCTGGTTTACGAGCAGTACTTC
. TRBD1 TRBJ2-7 TRBV9 CASSVSGTGGEQYF TGTGCCAGCAGCGTTTCCGGGACAGGCGGCGAGCAGTACTTC
. TRBD1 TRBJ2-7 TRBV9 CASSDGQGGRYEQYF TGTGCCAGCAGCGACGGACAGGGAGGTCGCTACGAGCAGTACTTC
. . TRBJ2-5 TRBV6-5 CASSHRQTGETQYF TGTGCCAGCAGTCACCGACAGACTGGGGAGACCCAGTACTTC
. TRBD1 TRBJ1-2 TRBV9 CASSVSGTGNHGYTF TGTGCCAGCAGCGTATCCGGGACAGGGAACCATGGCTACACCTTC
. . TRBJ1-2 TRBV15 CATSRDRRGYGYTF TGTGCCACCAGCAGAGATCGCAGGGGCTATGGCTACACCTTC
once TRBD2 TRBJ2-3 TRBV4-3 CASSQDYSSGGYRTDTQYF TGCGCCAGCAGCCAAGATTACTCTAGCGGGGGGTATCGCACAGATACGCAGTATTTT
. TRBD2 TRBJ2-3 TRBV9 CASSVERREASTDTQYF TGTGCCAGCAGCGTAGAGCGGCGGGAGGCTAGCACAGATACGCAGTATTTT
few TRBD1 TRBJ1-1 TRBV7-3 CASSTSTGLRTEAFF TGTGCCAGCAGCACCTCGACAGGGTTGCGCACTGAAGCTTTCTTT
few TRBD1 TRBJ1-2 TRBV5-1 CASTTGEGWYGYTF TGCGCCAGCACGACAGGGGAGGGTTGGTATGGCTACACCTTC
. TRBD2 TRBJ2-5 TRBV4-1 CASSRTSGATSETQYF TGCGCCAGCAGCCGCACTAGCGGGGCGACCTCGGAGACCCAGTACTTC
. TRBD2 TRBJ2-7 TRBV4-2 CASSAGLAGVEQYF TGTGCCAGCAGCGCGGGACTAGCGGGAGTCGAGCAGTACTTC
. TRBD2 TRBJ2-1 TRBV9 CASSVGGLAVYNEQFF TGTGCCAGCAGCGTAGGGGGACTAGCGGTCTACAATGAGCAGTTCTTC
. TRBD1 TRBJ2-5 TRBV2 CASKNRDSHQETQYF TGTGCCAGTAAGAACCGGGACAGCCACCAAGAGACCCAGTACTTC
. TRBD2 TRBJ2-3 TRBV14 CASSPLSGGGPDTQYF TGTGCCAGCAGCCCATTAAGCGGGGGGGGTCCAGATACGCAGTATTTT
. . TRBJ2-6 TRBV6-5 CASSYSISSGANVLTF TGTGCCAGCAGTTACTCGATCAGCTCTGGGGCCAACGTCCTGACTTTC
once TRBD1 TRBJ1-4 TRBV28 CASSPRDRGLAKLFF TGTGCCAGCAGTCCCCGGGACAGGGGCCTCGCGAAACTGTTTTTT
. TRBD2 TRBJ2-1 TRBV5-6 CASSLESGASYNEQFF TGTGCCAGCAGCCTAGAAAGCGGGGCCTCCTACAATGAGCAGTTCTTC
. . TRBJ2-2 TRBV27 CASSIGGGWTGELFF TGTGCCAGCAGCATAGGCGGGGGCTGGACCGGGGAGCTGTTTTTT
few TRBD1 TRBJ2-2 TRBV27 CASSRIPGQGNGELFF TGTGCCAGCAGTCGAATCCCGGGACAGGGGAACGGGGAGCTGTTTTTT
. . TRBJ1-1 TRBV6-5 CASSYDRLNTEAFF TGTGCCAGCAGTTACGACAGGTTGAACACTGAAGCTTTCTTT
. TRBD1 TRBJ1-2 TRBV7-3 CASSLRQGGGYTF TGTGCCAGCAGCTTAAGACAGGGCGGGGGCTACACCTTC
. . TRBJ2-5 TRBV5-1 CASSLTPGVQETQYF TGCGCCAGCAGCTTAACCCCCGGGGTACAAGAGACCCAGTACTTC
. . TRBJ1-5 TRBV19 CASNREHYSNQPQHF TGTGCCAGTAACAGGGAACATTATAGCAATCAGCCCCAGCATTTT